A single sample gave rise to the 27 T cell receptor beta chains below, sequenced in a study of T-cell reconstitution after alpha-beta-depleted transplantation in children. Unique molecular identifiers were incorporated during preparation of the TCRbeta library. Using its own MiXCR run on the PCR reads, TCRdb lists one record per CDR3 protein. This sample has 500,000 to 650,000 distinct CDR3 sequences, with over 10% found just once. The specimen comprised PBMCs, mostly from graft donor cells, sampled 360 days after TCRalphabeta/CD19-depleted stem cell transplant. These receptors were taken from a male patient younger than 18 who had a stem cell transplant for acute myeloid leukemia, so the T cells may come from the graft donor.

The chain has TRBV14 and TRBJ2-7, with 8 nucleotides matching TRBD2. Germline V gene lookup returns CDR1 SGHDN and CDR2 FVKESK. The CDR3 runs 14 residues. V gave up 4 bases and J gave up 6 bases; unmatched junction bases: 8. CDR3 loop: CASSPHRGTSEQYF. Written as DNA, the CDR3 is TGTGCCAGCAGCCCCCACCGGGGGACTAGCGAGCAGTACTTC.

This clonotype has more than one count but fewer than ten. V gene TRBV29-1 combines with J gene TRBJ2-7, with D possibly TRBD1 on 6 matching bases. CDR1 is SQVTM and CDR2 is ANQGSEA in the germline V gene. The CDR3 is 12 amino acids. V shed 3 bases and J shed 7 bases, with 13 bases lying between them. The CDR3, as DNA: TGCAGCGTTGAGGACAGCCGTTGGGAGCAGTACTTC. As protein: CSVEDSRWEQYF.

This clonotype came up many times. J is TRBJ2-1 and V is TRBV12-3 or TRBV12-4; no firm D call. This CDR3 has 11 amino acids. Trimming took 5 bases from V and 6 from J, leaving 5 bases between them. CDR3 sequence reads: CASSEFNEQFF. CDR3 nucleotides: TGTGCCAGCAGTGAATTCAATGAGCAGTTCTTC.

This clonotype appeared a few times. The rearrangement joins TRBV5-5 to TRBJ2-1; TRBD2 agrees at 7 bases. CDR1 and CDR2 (germline): SGHKS, YYEKEE (reference sequence). V lost 0 bases, J lost 12 bases, and 6 bases stayed unmatched. This CDR3 contains 13 residues. CDR3 region: CASSLAVGGGQFF. The CDR3, as DNA: TGTGCCAGCAGCTTGGCGGTCGGCGGGGGGCAGTTCTTC.

This clonotype showed up many times. The rearrangement uses TRBV12-3 or TRBV12-4 and TRBJ1-5; no clear D gene. The CDR3 runs 13 residues. V was cut by 6 bases and J by 3 bases, with 9 bases left in between. The CDR3 loop reads CASRNHYNQPQHF. Here the CDR3 DNA reads TGTGCCAGCAGGAACCATTACAATCAGCCCCAGCATTTT.

The sample holds a few counts of this clonotype. V and J are TRBV9 and TRBJ2-2; 9 nucleotides agree with TRBD2. CDR1 is SGDLS and CDR2 is YYNGEE in the germline V gene. This CDR3 spans 18 amino acids. V lost 0 bases, J lost 5 bases, and 11 bases stayed unmatched. CDR3 nucleotide sequence: TGTGCCAGCAGCGTAGTGCCCCCCGCGGGAGGGCCAACCGGGGAGCTGTTTTTT. Amino acid sequence: CASSVVPPAGGPTGELFF.

The V gene is TRBV2, the J gene TRBJ2-3; TRBD1 agrees at 10 bases. The CDR3 spans 17 residues. Germline values: CDR1 SNHLY, CDR2 FYNNEI. The trim removed 5 bases at V and 2 bases at J, leaving 10 bases unmatched. The chain's CDR3 is CASSKGQGFWVTDTQYF. In DNA, the CDR3 is TGTGCCAGCAGTAAGGGACAGGGGTTTTGGGTCACAGATACGCAGTATTTT.

This sequence joins TRBV19 and TRBJ2-2; TRBD2 matches at 8 bases. Germline-derived CDR1 and CDR2 are LNHDA and SQIVND (reference sequence). V gave up 2 bases and J gave up 0 bases; unmatched junction bases: 8. The CDR3 sequence is 18 residues long. The CDR3 is CASSINGGAGANTGELFF. CDR3 nucleotides: TGTGCCAGTAGTATAAATGGAGGAGCGGGAGCGAACACCGGGGAGCTGTTTTTT.

This clonotype was seen only a few times. The chain links TRBV4-3 to TRBJ2-5, with D possibly being TRBD2 (5 bases). Per germline, CDR1 LGHNA and CDR2 YSLEER. With 0 bases removed from V and 4 bases from J, the gap between germline ends came to 15 bases. The CDR3 extends over 16 amino acids. The CDR3 protein is CASSQDLRLAGETQYF. CDR3 DNA sequence: TGCGCCAGCAGCCAAGATCTGCGGCTAGCAGGAGAGACCCAGTACTTC.

This clonotype was seen only a few times. V gene TRBV20-1 combines with J gene TRBJ2-5, with D possibly called TRBD1 or TRBD2 (6 bases each). Germline V lookup: CDR1 DFQATT, CDR2 SNEGSKA (reference sequence). The CDR3 sequence is 12 residues long. V was clipped by 6 bases and J by 6 bases, with 14 bases between them. For the CDR3, the DNA is TGCAGTGCGGGGGGACATGACCAGACCCAGTACTTC. Its translation is CSAGGHDQTQYF.

This clonotype was seen only a few times. This chain links TRBV29-1 with TRBJ1-4; 7 bases map to TRBD1. This CDR3 comprises 14 residues. In germline, CDR1 is SQVTM, CDR2 ANQGSEA. With 4 bases clipped from V and 1 base from J, the junction kept 3 bases outside the gene matches. DNA for the CDR3: TGCAGCGTTGCACAGGGGAGAACTAATGAAAAACTGTTTTTT. Its protein is CSVAQGRTNEKLFF.

The chain has TRBV20-1 and TRBJ2-7; 8 bases are shared with TRBD2. CDR1 and CDR2 from the germline V gene are DFQATT and SNEGSKA (reference sequence). The CDR3 spans 15 residues. V gave up 0 bases and J gave up 3 bases; unmatched junction bases: 7. The CDR3 loop reads CSAREELAARYEQYF. CDR3 DNA sequence: TGCAGTGCTAGAGAGGAACTAGCGGCTCGCTACGAGCAGTACTTC.

This chain links TRBV4-3 with TRBJ2-7, with D perhaps assigned TRBD1 or TRBD2 (8 bases each). The V end lost 3 bases, the J end lost 0 bases, and 27 bases lay between the germline ends. Per the germline V gene, CDR1 is LGHNA and CDR2 is YSLEER. The length of the CDR3 is 20 residues. The CDR3 loop is CASSHELDRASGGSSYEQYF. The CDR3 bases are TGCGCCAGCAGCCACGAACTGGACAGGGCGAGCGGGGGAAGCTCCTACGAGCAGTACTTC.

This clonotype occurred a few times. The chain carries TRBV9 and TRBJ2-1; tentatively, D is TRBD1 (5 bases). CDR3 length: 13 residues. The ends were cut back, 2 bases at V and 5 bases at J, with 8 bases in the middle. The V gene's germline CDR1 is SGDLS and CDR2 YYNGEE. CDR3 DNA sequence: TGTGCCAGCAGCGTCTCGACAGACAATGAGCAGTTCTTC. This gives the protein CASSVSTDNEQFF.

This clonotype was observed a few times. The J gene is TRBJ2-3, the V gene TRBV5-1; TRBD1 agrees at 7 bases. J gave up 2 bases and V 4 bases, and 10 bases lay outside the gene matches. This CDR3 has 16 residues. Germline V gene data show CDR1 as SGHRS and CDR2 as YFSETQ. Written as DNA, the CDR3 is TGCGCCAGCAGCCCGGGGACAGAGCGGATCACAGATACGCAGTATTTT. This gives the protein CASSPGTERITDTQYF.

The table lists this clonotype with many counts. The chain employs TRBV5-4 and TRBJ2-5, with no clear D. This CDR3 has 13 amino acids. The ends were cut back, 3 bases at V and 3 bases at J, with 9 bases in the middle. Germline-derived CDR1 and CDR2 are SGHNT and YYREEE (reference sequence). The CDR3 bases are TGTGCCAGCAGCTCAGCTACAGAAGAGACCCAGTACTTC. Translation gives CASSSATEETQYF.

This clonotype was detected a few times. The CDR3 bases are TGCGCCAGCAGCTGGTCAAGGCCCAGGTACGACGAGCAGTACTTC. Translated, it gives CASSWSRPRYDEQYF. The genes are TRBV5-1 and TRBJ2-7; D uncertain. This CDR3 comprises 15 residues. Germline CDR1 SGHRS, CDR2 YFSETQ. Trimming pared 3 bases from V and 5 bases from J, leaving 18 bases between.

CDR3 DNA: TGTGCCTGGAGGGGGGTTGGATCGAGCAGACTTAACAATGAGCAGTTCTTC. The encoded protein is CAWRGVGSSRLNNEQFF. The rearrangement joins TRBV30 to TRBJ2-1, with D possibly called TRBD1 or TRBD2 (5 bases each). Germline V CDR1 and CDR2: GTSNPN, SVGIG (reference sequence). The CDR3 has 17 residues. Trimming pared 3 bases from V and 5 bases from J, leaving 23 bases between.

This clonotype was seen repeatedly, ten times or more. The chain recombines TRBV28 with TRBJ1-5, with a weak D call TRBD1 (5 bases). The germline CDR1 and CDR2 sequences are MDHEN and SYDVKM. The CDR3 has 13 residues. V was clipped by 7 bases and J by 5 bases, with 12 bases between them. For the CDR3, the DNA is TGTGCCAGCAAGATAGGGGATCATCAGCCCCAGCATTTT. This codes for CASKIGDHQPQHF.

This clonotype has at least ten counts. This chain's CDR3 is CASSPTQYF. The DNA of the CDR3 is TGTGCCAGCAGCCCGACCCAGTACTTC. V and J are TRBV7-3 and TRBJ2-5; D ambiguous. This CDR3 is built from 9 residues. V was cut by 5 bases and J by 7 bases, with 2 bases left in between. Germline values: CDR1 SGHTA, CDR2 FQGTGA.

This clonotype was picked up a small number of times. V usage is TRBV5-7 and J usage is TRBJ2-7; D gene unclear. TRBV5-7 is an ORF, and what it does is uncertain. This CDR3 is built from 17 residues. Trimming removed 1 base at V and 3 bases at J, with 20 bases between. The CDR3 DNA is TGTGCCAGCAGCTTGCGAGTTCGGACGGAAGTATTCTACGAGCAGTACTTC. Translating it yields CASSLRVRTEVFYEQYF.

This clonotype was recorded a few times. The gene calls are TRBV7-2 and TRBJ2-7, with D perhaps TRBD2 (5 bases). The ends were cut back, 5 bases at V and 3 bases at J, with 17 bases in the middle. Germline-derived CDR1 and CDR2 are SGHTA and FQGNSA. This CDR3 has 15 amino acids. The CDR3 sequence: CASSPGGQQIYEQYF. The CDR3 coding sequence is TGTGCCAGCAGCCCCGGAGGCCAACAGATCTACGAGCAGTACTTC. Supplemented by reference TRBV7-2 and TRBJ2-7, the full variable domain reads GAGVSQSPSNKVTEKGKDVELRCDPISGHTALYWYRQSLGQGLEFLIYFQGNSAPDKSGLPSDRFSAERTGGSVSTLTIQRTQQEDSAVYLCASSPGGQQIYEQYFGPGTRLTVT.

This clonotype was recorded at least ten times. The chain couples TRBV21-1 to TRBJ2-7; the table names TRBD1, a call not compared with the DNA. TRBV21-1 is an annotated pseudogene. The CDR3 is 13 amino acids. CDR3 coding DNA: TGTGCCATCTCGGGACCGCAAACCTACGAGCAGTACTTC. It codes for CAISGPQTYEQYF.

In its sample, this clonotype was seen a few times. The rearrangement joins TRBV13 to TRBJ1-2, with unresolved D. CDR3 size: 14 residues. Trimming removed 4 bases from V and 1 base from J, with 10 bases in between. Germline CDR1 reads PRHDT; CDR2 reads FYEKMQ (reference sequence). CDR3 coding DNA: TGTGCCAGCAGCTCTTACAGAAATAACTATGGCTACACCTTC. Translating it yields CASSSYRNNYGYTF.

The chain has TRBV28 and TRBJ1-5; 9 positions match TRBD1. This CDR3 contains 16 residues. Germline V gene sequence: CDR1 MDHEN, CDR2 SYDVKM. Trimming took 2 bases from V and 0 from J; bases not matched to a gene: 2. The CDR3 loop reads CASSLGDRVSNQPQHF. The DNA of the CDR3 is TGTGCCAGCAGTTTAGGGGACAGGGTTAGCAATCAGCCCCAGCATTTT.

V is TRBV30 and J is TRBJ2-1; D not certain. Trimming cost V 0 bases and J 0 bases, with 12 bases left between them. CDR3 size: 16 residues. The germline gives CDR1 GTSNPN, CDR2 SVGIG (reference sequence). CDR3 bases: TGTGCCTGGAGTGTACTCGGCGGAAGCTCCTACAATGAGCAGTTCTTC. Residues: CAWSVLGGSSYNEQFF. The full variable domain, completed using reference TRBV30 and TRBJ2-1, is SQTIHQWPATLVQPVGSPLSLECTVEGTSNPNLYWYRQAAGRGLQLLFYSVGIGQISSEVPQNLSASRPQDRQFILSSKKLLLSDSGFYLCAWSVLGGSSYNEQFFGPGTRLTVL.

The table lists this clonotype with many counts. The rearrangement uses TRBV7-2 and TRBJ2-7; 7 bases map to TRBD2. CDR1 and CDR2 (germline): SGHTA, FQGNSA. The ends lost 8 bases at V and 3 bases at J; junction bases unmatched: 10. The CDR3 has 14 residues. The CDR3 DNA follows: TGTGCCAGCTCGGTGGGAGGGTCGGTCTACGAGCAGTACTTC. It translates to CASSVGGSVYEQYF.